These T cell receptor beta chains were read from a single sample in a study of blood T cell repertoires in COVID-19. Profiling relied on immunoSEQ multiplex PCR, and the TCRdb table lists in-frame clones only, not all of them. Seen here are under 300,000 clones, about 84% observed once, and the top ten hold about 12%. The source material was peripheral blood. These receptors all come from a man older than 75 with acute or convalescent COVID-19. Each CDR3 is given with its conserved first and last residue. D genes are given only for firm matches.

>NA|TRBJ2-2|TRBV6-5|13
CASRTGNTGELFF
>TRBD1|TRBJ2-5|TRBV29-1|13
CSVEFGQGETQYF
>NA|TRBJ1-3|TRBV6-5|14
CASSYGGTGNTIYF
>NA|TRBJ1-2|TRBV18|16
CASSPRGQGMDYGYTF
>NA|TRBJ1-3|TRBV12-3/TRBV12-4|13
CASSQSTVNTIYF
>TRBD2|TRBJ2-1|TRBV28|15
CASSSSGRAYNEQFF
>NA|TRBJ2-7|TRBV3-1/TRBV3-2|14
CASRGGAVSVEQYF
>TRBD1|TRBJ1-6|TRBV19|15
CASREDRAFYSPLHF
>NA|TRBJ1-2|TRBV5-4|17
CASSSGLGGTPNYGYTF
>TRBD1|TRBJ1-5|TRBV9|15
CASSAGTGLNQPQHF
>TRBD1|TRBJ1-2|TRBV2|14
CASSRDSPNYGYTF
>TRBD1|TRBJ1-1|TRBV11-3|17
CASTTRPSRQGAPEAFF
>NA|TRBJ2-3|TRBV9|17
CASSVAKTGIATDTQYF
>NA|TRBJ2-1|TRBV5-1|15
CASSLAGSSYNEQFF
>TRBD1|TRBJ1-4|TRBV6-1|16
CASSDYRGSSNEKLFF
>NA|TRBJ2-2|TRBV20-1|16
CSASLIASAPTGELFF
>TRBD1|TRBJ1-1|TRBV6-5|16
CASSYSRGTGGPEAFF
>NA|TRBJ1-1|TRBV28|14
CASNSGTPNTEAFF
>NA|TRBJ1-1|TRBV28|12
CASTLRDTEAFF
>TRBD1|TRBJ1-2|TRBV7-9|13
CASSSTGPGGYTF
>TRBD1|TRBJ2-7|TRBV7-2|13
CASSHRDSYEQYF
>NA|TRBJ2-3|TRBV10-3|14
CAISPQDYGDTQYF
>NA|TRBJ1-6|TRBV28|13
CASSDTNNSPLHF
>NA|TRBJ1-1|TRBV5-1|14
CASSLPGPNTEAFF
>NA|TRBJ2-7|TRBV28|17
CASRSRQGRGLGYEQYF
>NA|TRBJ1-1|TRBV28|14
CATTVTGLNTEAFF
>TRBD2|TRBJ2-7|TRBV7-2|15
CASSFLAGARGEQYF
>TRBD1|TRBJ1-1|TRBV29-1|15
CSVGTGALSSTEAFF
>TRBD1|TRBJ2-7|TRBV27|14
CASSFGTGFYEQYF
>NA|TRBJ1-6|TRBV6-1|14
CASSDKLRDSPLHF
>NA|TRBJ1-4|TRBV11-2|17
CASSLDLGGGPREKLFF
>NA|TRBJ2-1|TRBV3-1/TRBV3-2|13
CASSQLRGGIPIF
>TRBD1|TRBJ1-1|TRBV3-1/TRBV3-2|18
CASSPGRGPGSMNTEAFF
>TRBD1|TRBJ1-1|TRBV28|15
CASSYTGGTNTEAFF
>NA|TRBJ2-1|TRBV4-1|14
CASSLAVSYNEQFF
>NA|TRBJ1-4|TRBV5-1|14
CASSLGGANEKLFF
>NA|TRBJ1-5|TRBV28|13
CASHDRPNQPQHF
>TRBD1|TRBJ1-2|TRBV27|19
CASSPRAARGVFPNYGYTF
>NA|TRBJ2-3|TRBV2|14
CASTKGSVTDTQYF
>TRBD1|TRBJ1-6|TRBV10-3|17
CAIRDRSQGSNNSPLHF
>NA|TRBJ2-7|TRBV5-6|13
CASSLVTSYEQYF
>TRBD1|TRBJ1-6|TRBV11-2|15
CASSSSTGGGSPLHF
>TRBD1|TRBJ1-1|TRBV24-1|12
CATDRVNTEAFF
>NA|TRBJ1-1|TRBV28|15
CASTRDQSMNTEAFF
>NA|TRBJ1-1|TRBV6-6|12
CASSYPRTEAFF
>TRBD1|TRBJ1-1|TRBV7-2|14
CASSLQGARTEAFF
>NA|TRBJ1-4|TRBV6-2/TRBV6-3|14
CASSYVRVDEKLFF